Listed here is a single T cell receptor (beta chain). The antigen is unknown. The ends were cut back, 5 bases at V and 1 base at J, with 11 bases in the middle. Germline values: CDR1 SEHNR, CDR2 FQNEAQ (reference sequence). This CDR3 is built from 15 residues. The sample is drawn from a study of identical twins. Whole-study results and caveats: The study reached conclusions through statistical analysis that was cross-sectional, not following the same donors.

Each CDR3 protein gets one entry after TCRdb re-called the 5' RACE reads with MiXCR. The repertoire holds just over 500,000 distinct CDR3 sequences, with 22% as singletons. This sample also appeared in a second study, on T cells expressing NK-cell markers. From that report: In sorted CD3+CD56+NKG2C+, CD3+CD56+NKG2C- and CD3+CD56-NKG2C+ T cells, TCR beta repertoires were obtained. With respect to HCMV, most of the eight sequenced donors were seropositive, and one was seronegative. Only alpha-beta TCR T cells were sorted in several experiments, using an anti-gamma-delta TCR antibody.

Sequenced: CD4+ T cells sorted from blood. The V gene is TRBV7-9, the J gene TRBJ2-2; D possibly matches TRBD1 or TRBD2 (5 bases each). This clonotype was sampled from a woman younger than 30 in good health. CDR3 bases: TGTGCCAGCAGCACCCGGGACCTGAACACCGGGGAGCTGTTTTTT. It codes for CASSTRDLNTGELFF.